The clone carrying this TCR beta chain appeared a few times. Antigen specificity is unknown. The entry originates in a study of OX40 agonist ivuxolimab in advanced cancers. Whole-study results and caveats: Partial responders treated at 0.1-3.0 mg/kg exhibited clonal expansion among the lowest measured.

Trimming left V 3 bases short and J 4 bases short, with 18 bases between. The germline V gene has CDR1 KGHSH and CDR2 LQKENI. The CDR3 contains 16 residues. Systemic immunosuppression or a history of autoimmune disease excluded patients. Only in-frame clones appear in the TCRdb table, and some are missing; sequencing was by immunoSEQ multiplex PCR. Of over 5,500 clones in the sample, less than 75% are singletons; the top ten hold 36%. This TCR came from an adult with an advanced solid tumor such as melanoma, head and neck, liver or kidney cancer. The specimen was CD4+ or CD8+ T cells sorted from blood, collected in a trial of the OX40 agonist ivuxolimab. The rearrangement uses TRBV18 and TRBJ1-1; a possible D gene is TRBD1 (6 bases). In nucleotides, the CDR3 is TGTGCCAGCTCACCGGAGGACAGTCTCGGCAGCACTGAAGCTTTCTTT. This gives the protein CASSPEDSLGSTEAFF.